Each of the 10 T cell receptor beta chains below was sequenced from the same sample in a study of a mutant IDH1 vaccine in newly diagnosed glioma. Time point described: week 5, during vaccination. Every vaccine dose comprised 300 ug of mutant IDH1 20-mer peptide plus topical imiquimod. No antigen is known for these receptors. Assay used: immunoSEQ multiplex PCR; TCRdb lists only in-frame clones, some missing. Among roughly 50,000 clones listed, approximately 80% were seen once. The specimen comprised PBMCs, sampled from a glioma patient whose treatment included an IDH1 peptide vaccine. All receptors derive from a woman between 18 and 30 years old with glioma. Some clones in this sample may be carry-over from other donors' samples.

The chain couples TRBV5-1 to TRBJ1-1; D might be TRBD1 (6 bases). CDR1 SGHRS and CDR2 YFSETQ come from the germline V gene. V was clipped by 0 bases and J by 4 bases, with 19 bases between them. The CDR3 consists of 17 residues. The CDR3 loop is CASSLGAGAWSGTEAFF. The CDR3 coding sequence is TGCGCCAGCAGCTTGGGAGCAGGGGCGTGGTCAGGCACTGAAGCTTTCTTT.

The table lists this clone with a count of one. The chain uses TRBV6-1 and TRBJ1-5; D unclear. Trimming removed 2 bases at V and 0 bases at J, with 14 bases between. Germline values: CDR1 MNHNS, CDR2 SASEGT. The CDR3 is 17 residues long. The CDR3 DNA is TGTGCCAGCAGTGAAATAGGAAATCCCTATAGCAATCAGCCCCAGCATTTT. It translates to CASSEIGNPYSNQPQHF.

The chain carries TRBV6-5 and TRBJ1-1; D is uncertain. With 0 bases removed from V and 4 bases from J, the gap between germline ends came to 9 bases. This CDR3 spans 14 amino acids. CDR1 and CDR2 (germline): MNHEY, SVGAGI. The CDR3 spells CASSYSEGLTEAFF. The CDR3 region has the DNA TGTGCCAGCAGTTACTCAGAAGGGCTCACTGAAGCTTTCTTT.

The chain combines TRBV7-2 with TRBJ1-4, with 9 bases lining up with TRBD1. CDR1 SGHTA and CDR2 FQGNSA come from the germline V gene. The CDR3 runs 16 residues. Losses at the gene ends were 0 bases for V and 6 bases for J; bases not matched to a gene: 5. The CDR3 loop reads CASSLAPGTGHEKLFF. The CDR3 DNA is TGTGCCAGCAGCTTAGCCCCCGGGACAGGGCATGAAAAACTGTTTTTT.

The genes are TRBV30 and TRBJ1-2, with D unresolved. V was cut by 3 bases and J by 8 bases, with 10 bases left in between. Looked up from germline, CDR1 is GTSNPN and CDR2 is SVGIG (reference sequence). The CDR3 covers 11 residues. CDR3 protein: CAWRLEYGYTF. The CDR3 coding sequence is TGTGCCTGGAGGCTTGAGTACGGCTACACCTTC.

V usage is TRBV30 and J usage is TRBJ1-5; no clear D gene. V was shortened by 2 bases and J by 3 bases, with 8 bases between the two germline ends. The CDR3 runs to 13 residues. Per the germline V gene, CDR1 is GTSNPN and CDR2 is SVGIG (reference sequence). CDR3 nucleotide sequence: TGTGCCTGGAGTAGCGGGGTCAATCAGCCCCAGCATTTT. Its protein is CAWSSGVNQPQHF.

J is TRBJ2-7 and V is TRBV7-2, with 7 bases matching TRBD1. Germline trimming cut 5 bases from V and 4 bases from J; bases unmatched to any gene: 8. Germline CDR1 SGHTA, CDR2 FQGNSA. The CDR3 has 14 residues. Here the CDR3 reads CASSPRDRFYEQYF. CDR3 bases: TGTGCCAGCAGCCCACGGGACAGATTTTACGAGCAGTACTTC.

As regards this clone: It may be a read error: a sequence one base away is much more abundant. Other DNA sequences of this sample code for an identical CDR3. CDR3 in DNA: TGTGCCAGCAGCTTATCGGGGATCAATCAGCCCCAGCATTTC. It yields the protein CASSLSGINQPQHF. The V gene is TRBV7-2, the J gene TRBJ1-5; D unresolved. Germline CDR1 and CDR2: SGHTA and FQGNSA. This CDR3 contains 14 residues.

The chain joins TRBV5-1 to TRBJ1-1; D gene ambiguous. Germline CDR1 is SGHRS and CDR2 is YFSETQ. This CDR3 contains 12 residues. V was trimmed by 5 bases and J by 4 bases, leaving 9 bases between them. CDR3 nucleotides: TGCGCCAGCAGAGGGTGGGCCACTGAAGCTTTCTTT. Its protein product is CASRGWATEAFF.

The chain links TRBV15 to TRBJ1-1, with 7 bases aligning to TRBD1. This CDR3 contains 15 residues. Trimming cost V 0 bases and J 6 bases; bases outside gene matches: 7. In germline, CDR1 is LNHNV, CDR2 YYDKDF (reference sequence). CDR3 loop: CATSRDGGQLSEAFF. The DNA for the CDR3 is TGTGCCACCAGCAGAGATGGGGGACAGCTCTCTGAAGCTTTCTTT.